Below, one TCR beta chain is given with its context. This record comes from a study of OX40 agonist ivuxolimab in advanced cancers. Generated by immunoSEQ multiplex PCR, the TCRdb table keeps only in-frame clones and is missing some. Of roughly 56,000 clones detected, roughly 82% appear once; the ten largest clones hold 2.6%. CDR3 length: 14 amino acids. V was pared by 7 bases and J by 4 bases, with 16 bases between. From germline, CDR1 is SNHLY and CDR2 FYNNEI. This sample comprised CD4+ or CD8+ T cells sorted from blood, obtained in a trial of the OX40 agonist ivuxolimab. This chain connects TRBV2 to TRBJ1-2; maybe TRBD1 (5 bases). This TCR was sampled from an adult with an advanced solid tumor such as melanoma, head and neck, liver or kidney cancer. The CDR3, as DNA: TGTGCCAGCACCTGGGACGTCTCCTTCTATGGCTACACCTTC. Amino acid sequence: CASTWDVSFYGYTF.